One sample yielded the 18 T cell receptor beta chains listed below, sequenced in a study of metastatic and nonmetastatic thyroid tumors. TCRdb re-called the PCR reads with MiXCR. This table has around 35,000 clones, approximately 17% appearing once. Until they underwent thyroid surgery, no patient had received any treatment. The sequenced sample was blood. Every receptor here comes from a male donor with papillary thyroid cancer or a benign thyroid nodule (not recorded which). Some clones in this sample may be carry-over from other donors' samples.

In this sample, this clone turned up many times. V and J are TRBV10-1 and TRBJ2-1; the D gene is possibly TRBD1 (6 bases). Trimming stripped 3 bases from V and 11 bases from J, with 14 bases between. From germline, CDR1 is WNHNN and CDR2 SYGVQD (reference sequence). The CDR3 has 13 residues. The CDR3: CASSEPTGIQQFF. The CDR3 DNA follows: TGCGCCAGCAGTGAACCCACAGGGATTCAGCAGTTCTTC.

This clone was seen at least ten times. This chain uses TRBV27 with TRBJ2-1; TRBD1 might be the D (6 bases). The CDR3 is 14 amino acids. Trimming cost V 3 bases and J 4 bases, with 10 bases left between them. Germline V CDR1 and CDR2: MNHEY, SMNVEV (reference sequence). The DNA of the CDR3 is TGTGCCAGCAGTTTCCAGGGGCGTTACAATGAGCAGTTCTTC. The encoded protein is CASSFQGRYNEQFF.

This clone was recorded at least ten times. V gene TRBV10-2 combines with J gene TRBJ1-3, with 9 bases that match TRBD1. The germline gives CDR1 WSHSY, CDR2 SAAADI. V gave up 0 bases and J gave up 5 bases; unmatched junction bases: 8. The CDR3 sequence is 17 residues long. CDR3 loop: CASSESRMDRGRNTIYF. The DNA of the CDR3 is TGCGCCAGCAGTGAGTCGAGAATGGACAGGGGTCGAAACACCATATATTTT.

This clone was found many times. The chain combines TRBV12-3 or TRBV12-4 with TRBJ2-5, with 10 bases identical to TRBD2. The CDR3 runs 17 residues. The V and J ends lost 6 bases and 4 bases, in that order; junction bases with no gene match: 14. CDR3 residues: CASSNGLAEARGETQYF. DNA for the CDR3: TGTGCCAGCAGCAATGGACTAGCGGAAGCCAGGGGAGAGACCCAGTACTTC.

This rearrangement joins TRBV11-3 to TRBJ2-1, with a weak D call TRBD2 (6 bases). The V end lost 5 bases, the J end lost 16 bases, and 15 bases lay between the germline ends. This CDR3 is built from 11 residues. Germline loops: CDR1 SGHNT, CDR2 YENEEA. The CDR3, as DNA: TGTGCCAGCAGCCCCCCGGGGGTGCATTTCTTC. This translates into CASSPPGVHFF.

This clone was picked up a small number of times. This chain uses TRBV5-6 with TRBJ1-4, with 10 bases matching TRBD1. The CDR3 spans 17 residues. V was clipped by 3 bases and J by 7 bases; unmatched bases: 12. The V gene's germline CDR1 is SGHDT and CDR2 YYEEEE. CDR3 sequence: CASSSGARTGGGEKLFF. CDR3 nucleotides: TGTGCCAGCAGCTCGGGGGCCAGGACAGGGGGAGGTGAAAAACTGTTTTTT. The full variable domain, rest sourced from reference TRBV5-6 and TRBJ1-4, is DAGVTQSPTHLIKTRGQQVTLRCSPKSGHDTVSWYQQALGQGPQFIFQYYEEEERQRGNFPDRFSGHQFPNYSSELNVNALLLGDSALYLCASSSGARTGGGEKLFFGSGTQLSVL.

This clone came up many times. This sequence joins TRBV7-2 and TRBJ2-3; 12 bases are shared with TRBD2. Losses at the gene ends were 5 bases for V and 2 bases for J; bases not matched to a gene: 5. Per the germline V gene, CDR1 is SGHTA and CDR2 is FQGNSA. There are 16 residues in the CDR3. The CDR3 bases are TGTGCCAGCAGCCACACTAGCGGGGGGTTCACAGATACGCAGTATTTT. Translation: CASSHTSGGFTDTQYF.

V usage is TRBV2 and J usage is TRBJ1-6; possible D gene TRBD1, 5 bases. CDR1 and CDR2 (germline): SNHLY, FYNNEI. This CDR3 contains 14 residues. V lost 6 bases, J lost 10 bases, and 16 bases lay in between. The DNA of the CDR3 is TGTGCCAGCAGCAGGGAGGTTGCCGGATCACCCCTCCACTTT. Translating gives CASSREVAGSPLHF.

This clone was counted at least ten times. Different DNA sequences within this sample yield the same CDR3. The chain combines TRBV27 with TRBJ2-3; 8 bases match TRBD1. Trimming cost V 5 bases and J 0 bases; bases outside gene matches: 1. Germline CDR1 is MNHEY and CDR2 is SMNVEV (reference sequence). The CDR3 runs 14 residues. The CDR3 sequence: CASSRQGSTDTQYF. CDR3 sequence (DNA): TGTGCCAGCAGTAGACAGGGGAGCACAGATACGCAGTATTTT.

This clone came up many times. CDR3 DNA: TGTGTATCGACACACGGGACAGGCACACAAGAGACCCAGTACTTC. Amino acids: CVSTHGTGTQETQYF. The chain recombines TRBV3-1 with TRBJ2-5, with 8 bases lining up with TRBD1. In germline, CDR1 is LGHDT, CDR2 YNNKEL (reference sequence). The CDR3 is made up of 15 amino acids.

Of note for this clone: Likely a read error: the CDR3 ends without its conserved phenylalanine or tryptophan. Because the CDR3's place on the DNA is in doubt, the DNA is left out and the CDR3 is given as listed by TCRdb. This rearrangement joins TRBV6-9 to TRBJ1-5; the table assigns TRBD1, which was not confirmed against the DNA. From germline, CDR1 is MNHGY and CDR2 SVAAGI. The CDR3 contains 15 residues when both ends are counted. The CDR3 loop is CASSYLNDRAQPQQV.

This clone qualifies as medium-sized. V and J are TRBV2 and TRBJ2-1, with 8 bases fitting TRBD2. Germline V gene data show CDR1 as SNHLY and CDR2 as FYNNEI. This CDR3 spans 15 amino acids. J gave up 4 bases and V 4 bases, and 6 bases lay outside the gene matches. The CDR3 bases are TGTGCCAGCAGTGGCCTTAGCGGGGTTTACAATGAGCAGTTCTTC. It is translated as CASSGLSGVYNEQFF. The full variable domain, with the rest looked up from reference TRBV2 and TRBJ2-1, is EPEVTQTPSHQVTQMGQEVILRCVPISNHLYFYWYRQILGQKVEFLVSFYNNEISEKSEIFDDQFSVERPDGSNFTLKIRSTKLEDSAMYFCASSGLSGVYNEQFFGPGTRLTVL.

This clone was picked up a small number of times. The chain uses TRBV6-5 and TRBJ2-1, with 10 bases identical to TRBD2. Losses at the gene ends were 2 bases for V and 7 bases for J; bases not matched to a gene: 8. Germline assignment: CDR1 MNHEY and CDR2 SVGAGI. The CDR3 loop spans 16 amino acids. The CDR3 loop is CASSYPGLAVSNEQFF. CDR3 sequence (DNA): TGTGCCAGCAGTTACCCTGGACTAGCGGTTTCGAATGAGCAGTTCTTC.

This clone was seen repeatedly, ten times or more. This rearrangement joins TRBV18 to TRBJ1-5; tentative D call: TRBD1 (5 bases). Germline CDR1 is KGHSH and CDR2 is LQKENI. This CDR3 has 13 amino acids. V was cut by 4 bases and J by 3 bases, with 7 bases left in between. The CDR3 spells CASSLTVNQPQHF. In nucleotides, the CDR3 is TGTGCCAGCTCACTGACAGTCAATCAGCCCCAGCATTTT.

As to this clone: The conserved final phenylalanine or tryptophan is absent from the CDR3, which likely points to a read error. The V and J genes are TRBV27 and TRBJ1-1; D unresolved. The CDR3 has 12 amino acids. Germline CDR1 and CDR2: MNHEY and SMNVEV (reference sequence). V dropped 9 bases and J dropped 1 base, with 9 bases sitting between them. This CDR3 reads CARGRWNTEAFL. The CDR3 DNA sequence: TGTGCCAGAGGTAGGTGGAACACTGAAGCTTTCCTT.

This clone was found a few times. The CDR3: CASRLAGMPGELFF. The CDR3 DNA sequence: TGTGCCAGCAGACTAGCTGGTATGCCCGGGGAGCTGTTTTTT. This rearrangement joins TRBV27 to TRBJ2-2, with D possibly being TRBD2 (6 bases). V dropped 6 bases and J dropped 6 bases, with 14 bases sitting between them. The CDR3 is made up of 14 amino acids. Germline-derived CDR1 and CDR2 are MNHEY and SMNVEV (reference sequence).

Ten or more counts support this clone. The V call is TRBV20-1, the J call TRBJ1-2, with TRBD1 matching 7 bases. V shed 0 bases and J 4 bases; nucleotides not matched to a gene: 2. The CDR3 length is 13 residues. The germline CDR1 and CDR2 sequences are DFQATT and SNEGSKA (reference sequence). The CDR3 region has the DNA TGCAGTGCTAGAGACAGGGGGGCCTATGGCTACACCTTC. This sequence encodes CSARDRGAYGYTF.

Points on this clone: The sample carries other DNA sequences with the same CDR3. The chain uses TRBV6-1 and TRBJ2-6; D is ambiguous. V dropped 8 bases and J dropped 1 base, with 6 bases sitting between them. Looked up from germline, CDR1 is MNHNS and CDR2 is SASEGT. The CDR3 length is 13 residues. CDR3 sequence reads: CASFWSGANVLTF. CDR3 DNA sequence: TGTGCCAGCTTTTGGTCTGGGGCCAACGTCCTGACTTTC.